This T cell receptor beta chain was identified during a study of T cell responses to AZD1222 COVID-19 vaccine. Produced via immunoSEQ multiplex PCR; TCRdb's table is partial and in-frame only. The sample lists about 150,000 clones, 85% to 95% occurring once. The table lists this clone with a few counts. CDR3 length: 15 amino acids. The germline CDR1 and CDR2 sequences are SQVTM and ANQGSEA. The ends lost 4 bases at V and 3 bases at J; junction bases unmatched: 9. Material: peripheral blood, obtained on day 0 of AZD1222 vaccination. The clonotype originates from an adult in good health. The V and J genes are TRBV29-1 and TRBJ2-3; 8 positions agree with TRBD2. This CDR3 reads CSVAVSGVTTDTQYF. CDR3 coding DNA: TGCAGCGTTGCTGTTAGCGGGGTAACAACAGATACGCAGTATTTT.